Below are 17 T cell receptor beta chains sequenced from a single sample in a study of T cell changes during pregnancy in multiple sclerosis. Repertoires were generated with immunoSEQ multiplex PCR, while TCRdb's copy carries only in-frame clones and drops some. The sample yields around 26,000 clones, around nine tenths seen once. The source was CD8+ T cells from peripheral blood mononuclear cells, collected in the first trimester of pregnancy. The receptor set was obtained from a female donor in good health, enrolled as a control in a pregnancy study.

The CDR3 DNA reads TGCGCCAGCAGCCCGTACAGAAGCTCCTACAATGAGCAGTTCTTC. Protein product: CASSPYRSSYNEQFF. The genes are TRBV4-1 and TRBJ2-1; D not resolved. Germline-derived CDR1 and CDR2 are MGHRA and YSYEKL. CDR3 length: 15 amino acids. Trimming removed 4 bases at V and 0 bases at J, with 10 bases between.

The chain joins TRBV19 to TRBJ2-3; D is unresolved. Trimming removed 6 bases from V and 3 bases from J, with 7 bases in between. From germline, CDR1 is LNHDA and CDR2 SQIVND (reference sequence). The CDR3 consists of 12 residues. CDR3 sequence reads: CASSRATDTQYF. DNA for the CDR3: TGTGCCAGTAGCCGAGCAACAGATACGCAGTATTTT.

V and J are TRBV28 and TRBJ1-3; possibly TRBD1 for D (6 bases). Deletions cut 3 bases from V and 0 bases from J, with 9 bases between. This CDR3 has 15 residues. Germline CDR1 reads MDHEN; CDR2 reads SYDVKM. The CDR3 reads CASSLTGYSGNTIYF. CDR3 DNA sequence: TGTGCCAGCAGTTTGACAGGTTACTCTGGAAACACCATATATTTT.

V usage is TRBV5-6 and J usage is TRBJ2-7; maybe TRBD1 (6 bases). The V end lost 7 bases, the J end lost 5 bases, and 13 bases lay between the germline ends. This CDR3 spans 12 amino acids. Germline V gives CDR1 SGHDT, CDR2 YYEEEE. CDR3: CASGSTGNEQYF. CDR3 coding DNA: TGTGCCAGCGGATCAACAGGGAACGAGCAGTACTTC.

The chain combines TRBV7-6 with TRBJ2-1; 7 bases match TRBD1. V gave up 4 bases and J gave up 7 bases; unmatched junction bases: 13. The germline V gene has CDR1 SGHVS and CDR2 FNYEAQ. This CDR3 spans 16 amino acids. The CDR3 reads CASSSTPRGNGNEQFF. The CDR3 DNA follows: TGTGCCAGCAGCTCCACCCCCAGGGGGAACGGGAATGAGCAGTTCTTC. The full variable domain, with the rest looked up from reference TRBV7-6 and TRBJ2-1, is GAGVSQSPRYKVTKRGQDVALRCDPISGHVSLYWYRQALGQGPEFLTYFNYEAQQDKSGLPNDRFSAERPEGSISTLTIQRTEQRDSAMYRCASSSTPRGNGNEQFFGPGTRLTVL.

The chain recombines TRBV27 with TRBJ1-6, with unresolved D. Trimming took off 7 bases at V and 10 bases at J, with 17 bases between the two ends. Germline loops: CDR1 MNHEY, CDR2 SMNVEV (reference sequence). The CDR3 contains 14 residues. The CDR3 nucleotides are TGTGCCAGCACCTTGACGCCGCCGGGGTCACCCCTCCACTTT. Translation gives CASTLTPPGSPLHF.

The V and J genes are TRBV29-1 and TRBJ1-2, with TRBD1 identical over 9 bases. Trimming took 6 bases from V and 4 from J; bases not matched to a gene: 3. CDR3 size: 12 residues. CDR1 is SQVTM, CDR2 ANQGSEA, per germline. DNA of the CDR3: TGCAGCGTGGGGGACAGGGTCTATGGCTACACCTTC. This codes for CSVGDRVYGYTF.

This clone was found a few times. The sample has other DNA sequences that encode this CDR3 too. This chain's CDR3 is CSVEDGTGGNQPQHF. CDR3 nucleotides: TGCAGCGTTGAAGATGGGACAGGGGGCAATCAGCCCCAGCATTTT. The V and J genes are TRBV29-1 and TRBJ1-5, with 10 bases that match TRBD1. The CDR3 totals 15 residues. From germline, CDR1 is SQVTM and CDR2 ANQGSEA. Germline trimming cut 0 bases from V and 2 bases from J; bases unmatched to any gene: 1.

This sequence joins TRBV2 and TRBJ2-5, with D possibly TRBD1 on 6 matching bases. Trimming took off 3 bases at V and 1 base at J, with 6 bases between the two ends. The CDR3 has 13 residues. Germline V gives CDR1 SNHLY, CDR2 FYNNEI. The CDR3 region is CASSDRGQETQYF. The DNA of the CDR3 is TGTGCCAGCAGTGACAGGGGCCAAGAGACCCAGTACTTC.

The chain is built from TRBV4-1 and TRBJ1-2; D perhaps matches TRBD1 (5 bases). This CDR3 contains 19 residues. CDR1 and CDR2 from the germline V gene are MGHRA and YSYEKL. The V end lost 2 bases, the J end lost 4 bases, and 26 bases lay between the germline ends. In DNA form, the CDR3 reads TGCGCCAGCAGCCAAACGACACGGGCAGGGCGAATTACCCCCTATGGCTACACCTTC. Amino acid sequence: CASSQTTRAGRITPYGYTF.

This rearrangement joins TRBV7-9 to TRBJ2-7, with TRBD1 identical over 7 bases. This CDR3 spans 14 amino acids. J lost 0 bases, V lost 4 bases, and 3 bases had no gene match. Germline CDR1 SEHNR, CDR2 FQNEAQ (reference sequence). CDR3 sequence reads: CASSSGQSSYEQYF. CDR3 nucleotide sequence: TGTGCCAGCAGCTCGGGACAGAGCTCCTACGAGCAGTACTTC.

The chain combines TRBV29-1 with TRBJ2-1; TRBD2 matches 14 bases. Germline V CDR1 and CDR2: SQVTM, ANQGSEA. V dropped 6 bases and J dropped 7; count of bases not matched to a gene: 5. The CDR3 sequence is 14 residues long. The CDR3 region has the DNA TGCAGCGTCTCCGGGACTAGCGGGAGTAATGAGCAGTTCTTC. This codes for CSVSGTSGSNEQFF.

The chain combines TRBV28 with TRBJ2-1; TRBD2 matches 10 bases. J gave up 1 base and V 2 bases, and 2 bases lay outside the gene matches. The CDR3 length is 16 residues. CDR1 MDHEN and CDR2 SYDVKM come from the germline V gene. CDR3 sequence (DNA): TGTGCCAGCAGTTTACCTAGCGGGGGATCCTACAATGAGCAGTTCTTC. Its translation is CASSLPSGGSYNEQFF.

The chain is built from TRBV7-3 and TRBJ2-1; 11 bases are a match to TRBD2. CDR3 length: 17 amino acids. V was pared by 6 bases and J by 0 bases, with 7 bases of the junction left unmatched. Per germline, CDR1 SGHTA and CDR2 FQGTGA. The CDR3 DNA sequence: TGTGCCAGCAGTACCCTAGCGGGAGGATCCTCCTACAATGAGCAGTTCTTC. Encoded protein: CASSTLAGGSSYNEQFF.

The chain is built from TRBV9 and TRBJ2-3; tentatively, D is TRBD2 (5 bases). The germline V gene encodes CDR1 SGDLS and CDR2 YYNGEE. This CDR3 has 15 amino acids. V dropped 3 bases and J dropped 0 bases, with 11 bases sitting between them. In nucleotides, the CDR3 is TGTGCCAGCAGCGACGACTATCGGAGCACAGATACGCAGTATTTT. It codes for CASSDDYRSTDTQYF.

CDR3 residues: CASSEQSGRIGELFF. The CDR3 DNA follows: TGTGCCAGCAGCGAACAGAGCGGGAGGATTGGGGAGCTGTTTTTT. The V call is TRBV9, the J call TRBJ2-2, with 9 bases identical to TRBD2. The V segment lost 3 bases and the J segment 8 bases; nucleotides outside the gene matches: 8. CDR3 length: 15 amino acids. From germline, CDR1 is SGDLS and CDR2 YYNGEE.

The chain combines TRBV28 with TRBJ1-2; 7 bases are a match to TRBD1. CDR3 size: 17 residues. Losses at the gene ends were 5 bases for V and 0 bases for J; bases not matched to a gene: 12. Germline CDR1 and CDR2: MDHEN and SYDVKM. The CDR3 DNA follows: TGTGCCAGCAGTCCACCGACAGGGTGGTCGGCTAACTATGGCTACACCTTC. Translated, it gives CASSPPTGWSANYGYTF.